This T cell receptor (beta chain) was sequenced in a study of PD-L1 blockade in urothelial cancer. Study details: Patients initiated atezolizumab at some point between 2013 and 2015 at 1,200 mg intravenously every 3 weeks. Each patient had 0 to 3 earlier chemotherapy regimens. General study points: A below-median TCR clonality in blood before treatment predicted better survival.

CDR1 and CDR2 (germline): MNHEY, SVGAGI. The V gene lost 5 bases and the J gene lost 4 bases, with 12 bases spanning the gap. The CDR3 consists of 13 residues. Diagnoses among patients were locally advanced or metastatic urothelial carcinoma. The sample holds a few counts of this clone. Antigen unknown. The protocol was immunoSEQ multiplex PCR, while the TCRdb copy is restricted to in-frame clones and leaves out a portion. There are about 74,000 clones in the sample; 84% occur only once, and about 5.1% lies in the top ten. Source: PBMCs, taken around atezolizumab (anti-PD-L1) treatment. The chain employs TRBV6-5 and TRBJ2-7; D perhaps matches TRBD1 (6 bases). This sequence originates from a man between 65 and 80 years old with urothelial cancer. CDR3 DNA: TGTGCCAGCAGTCGGGACAACCCATACGAGCAGTACTTC. This codes for CASSRDNPYEQYF.